A single sample is the source of the 20 T cell receptor beta chains below, sequenced in a study of cytomegalovirus exposure and HLA in healthy donors. The PCR employed 60 Vbeta primers together with 13 Jbeta primers. Produced via immunoSEQ multiplex PCR; TCRdb's table is partial and in-frame only. The profile shows 170,000 or so clones, approximately 80% of them singletons. The material sequenced was PBMCs. The source of these receptors is a woman between 50 and 59 years old in good health and CMV-seronegative.

V and J are TRBV15 and TRBJ2-2; no reliable D call. From germline, CDR1 is LNHNV and CDR2 YYDKDF (reference sequence). The length of the CDR3 is 14 residues. V shed 1 base and J shed 1 base, with 4 bases lying between them. This CDR3 is CATSRGGNTGELFF. For the CDR3, the DNA is TGTGCCACCAGCAGAGGCGGGAACACCGGGGAGCTGTTTTTT.

V is TRBV27 and J is TRBJ2-1, with D perhaps TRBD1 (6 bases). V was shortened by 3 bases and J by 0 bases, with 12 bases between the two germline ends. The CDR3 runs 16 residues. Germline CDR1 MNHEY, CDR2 SMNVEV (reference sequence). DNA for the CDR3: TGTGCCAGCAGTTTCCCCGCGACAGGCTCCTACAATGAGCAGTTCTTC. This encodes CASSFPATGSYNEQFF.

This chain links TRBV15 with TRBJ2-3, with 7 nucleotides matching TRBD2. The CDR3 is 15 residues long. CDR1 and CDR2 (germline): LNHNV, YYDKDF (reference sequence). J gave up 2 bases and V 2 bases, and 4 bases lay outside the gene matches. CDR3 in amino acids: CATSRSSGNTDTQYF. CDR3 DNA sequence: TGTGCCACCAGCAGATCTAGCGGAAACACAGATACGCAGTATTTT.

This chain links TRBV7-9 with TRBJ2-5; no clear D. Matching the DNA end better, TRBJ2-7 makes the J call doubtful. CDR1 SEHNR and CDR2 FQNEAQ come from the germline V gene (reference sequence). This CDR3 comprises 11 residues. CDR3 bases: TGTGCCAGCAGCTTAAGCTACGAGCAGTACTTC. Encoded protein: CASSLSYEQYF.

The chain recombines TRBV20-1 with TRBJ1-2, with D unclear. Germline loops: CDR1 DFQATT, CDR2 SNEGSKA (reference sequence). V lost 7 bases to trimming and J lost 3 bases, with 9 bases between them. The CDR3 is 11 amino acids. CDR3 in DNA: TGCAGTGGAACAGTGGACTATGGCTACACCTTC. Translating gives CSGTVDYGYTF.

V and J are TRBV28 and TRBJ2-6; tentative D call: TRBD2 (5 bases). V was cut by 2 bases and J by 2 bases, with 13 bases left in between. Germline V gene sequence: CDR1 MDHEN, CDR2 SYDVKM. CDR3 length equals 17 residues. For the CDR3, the DNA is TGTGCCAGCAGTTTACTTCAAGGGAGCGCTGGGGCCAACGTCCTGACTTTC. It specifies CASSLLQGSAGANVLTF.

This chain joins TRBV6-5 and TRBJ1-3; tentative D call: TRBD1 (5 bases). Trimming took 5 bases from V and 4 from J, leaving 9 bases between them. CDR1 is MNHEY and CDR2 is SVGAGI in the germline V gene. The CDR3 runs to 13 residues. The CDR3 nucleotides are TGTGCCAGCAGTCCGGGACTCGGAAACACCATATATTTT. It encodes CASSPGLGNTIYF.

The CDR3 DNA is TGTGCCAGCAGTGAAAATGGACTAGCGGGGGAGCAGTACTTC. Protein product: CASSENGLAGEQYF. The chain combines TRBV2 with TRBJ2-7, with TRBD2 matching over 12 bases. Germline V gene data show CDR1 as SNHLY and CDR2 as FYNNEI. J gave up 7 bases and V 2 bases, and 3 bases lay outside the gene matches. CDR3 length: 14 residues.

The table lists this clone with a count of one. The rearrangement joins TRBV5-4 to TRBJ2-5; the match to TRBD1 covers 9 bases. Trimming took 4 bases from V and 5 from J; bases not matched to a gene: 6. Per germline, CDR1 SGHNT and CDR2 YYREEE (reference sequence). The CDR3 loop spans 14 amino acids. CDR3 amino acids: CASSRTGGGETQYF. The CDR3 region has the DNA TGTGCCAGCAGCCGTACAGGGGGCGGCGAGACCCAGTACTTC.

The chain is built from TRBV5-1 and TRBJ1-2, with 9 bases fitting TRBD1. Germline-derived CDR1 and CDR2 are SGHRS and YFSETQ. The CDR3 spans 14 residues. V dropped 2 bases and J dropped 8; count of bases not matched to a gene: 7. In DNA, the CDR3 is TGCGCCAGCAGCTTCGGGACAGGGCCGGGGGGCTACACCTTC. Translating it yields CASSFGTGPGGYTF. The variable domain in full, with the rest retrieved from reference TRBV5-1 and TRBJ1-2, is KAGVTQTPRYLIKTRGQQVTLSCSPISGHRSVSWYQQTPGQGLQFLFEYFSETQRNKGNFPGRFSGRQFSNSRSEMNVSTLELGDSALYLCASSFGTGPGGYTFGSGTRLTVV.

This chain joins TRBV18 and TRBJ2-3; 9 bases fit TRBD2. The J segment lost 6 bases and the V segment lost 3 bases, leaving 7 bases of the junction unmatched. The germline V gene encodes CDR1 KGHSH and CDR2 LQKENI. The CDR3 contains 15 residues. CDR3 sequence (DNA): TGTGCCAGCTCACCTTTAGCGGGAGTGCAGGATACGCAGTATTTT. This gives the protein CASSPLAGVQDTQYF.

This chain joins TRBV6-1 and TRBJ1-1, with 7 bases fitting TRBD1. The germline CDR1 and CDR2 sequences are MNHNS and SASEGT. V lost 5 bases, J lost 4 bases, and 4 bases stayed unmatched. This CDR3 has 13 amino acids. CDR3 nucleotides: TGTGCCAGCAGTAACGACAGGGTCACTGAAGCTTTCTTT. Translating gives CASSNDRVTEAFF.

The chain joins TRBV28 to TRBJ1-2; D uncertain. This CDR3 has 13 residues. The ends were cut back, 4 bases at V and 3 bases at J, with 9 bases in the middle. Germline loops: CDR1 MDHEN, CDR2 SYDVKM. CDR3 sequence reads: CASSSPRYYGYTF. CDR3 sequence (DNA): TGTGCCAGCAGTTCCCCCAGATACTATGGCTACACCTTC.

V usage is TRBV6-1 and J usage is TRBJ2-7; weak D call: TRBD1 (6 bases). Trimming stripped 6 bases from V and 3 bases from J, with 15 bases between. The germline CDR1 and CDR2 sequences are MNHNS and SASEGT. The CDR3 is 14 amino acids. This CDR3 reads CASRDLRTVYEQYF. CDR3 coding DNA: TGTGCCAGCAGGGACCTCCGGACAGTCTACGAGCAGTACTTC.

The chain uses TRBV19 and TRBJ2-2; D perhaps matches TRBD1 (6 bases). Deletions cut 6 bases from V and 5 bases from J, with 13 bases between. CDR1 LNHDA and CDR2 SQIVND come from the germline V gene (reference sequence). This CDR3 spans 14 amino acids. Here the CDR3 DNA reads TGTGCCAGTAGGGACAGTCGAGGGACCGGGGAGCTGTTTTTT. Translated: CASRDSRGTGELFF.

As concerns this clone: The junction does not match germline at one end; this may be a read error. The chain joins TRBV9 to TRBJ1-3; the D is unclear. Germline CDR1 is SGDLS and CDR2 is YYNGEE. The CDR3 totals 14 residues. This CDR3 reads CASAGGQTGDTIYF. The CDR3 DNA sequence: TGTGCCAGCGCTGGAGGGCAGACTGGAGACACCATATATTTT.

Only one count was recorded for this clone. The V call is TRBV28, the J call TRBJ2-3; 16 bases map to TRBD2. Germline loops: CDR1 MDHEN, CDR2 SYDVKM. V was clipped by 5 bases and J by 3 bases; unmatched bases: 8. This CDR3 spans 18 amino acids. The CDR3 sequence is CASSGILGLAGGTDTQYF. In DNA form, the CDR3 reads TGTGCCAGCAGTGGTATCCTGGGACTAGCGGGAGGGACAGATACGCAGTATTTT.

The DNA for the CDR3 is TGTGCCAGCAGCTTAGGTGGCAACTCCTACGAGCAGTACTTC. Translating it yields CASSLGGNSYEQYF. J is TRBJ2-7 and V is TRBV7-9, with unresolved D. The V end lost 1 base, the J end lost 0 bases, and 7 bases lay between the germline ends. This CDR3 is 14 amino acids long. Germline loops: CDR1 SEHNR, CDR2 FQNEAQ (reference sequence).

The chain couples TRBV16 to TRBJ2-1; D is undetermined. V was pared by 1 base and J by 10 bases, with 14 bases between. The CDR3 is 14 amino acids. Germline values: CDR1 KGHSY, CDR2 FQNENV. The CDR3 reads CASSQFRSPNEQFF. DNA for the CDR3: TGTGCCAGCAGCCAATTTCGGTCACCTAACGAGCAGTTCTTC. Full variable domain (remainder filled in from reference TRBV16 and TRBJ2-1): GEEVAQTPKHLVRGEGQKAKLYCAPIKGHSYVFWYQQVLKNEFKFLISFQNENVFDETGMPKERFSAKCLPNSPCSLEIQATKLEDSAVYFCASSQFRSPNEQFFGPGTRLTVL.

The V call is TRBV14, the J call TRBJ1-1; D is ambiguous. Trimming cost V 5 bases and J 1 base, with 8 bases left between them. The CDR3 loop spans 13 amino acids. Germline V gene sequence: CDR1 SGHDN, CDR2 FVKESK. CDR3 residues: CASSSQWNTEAFF. The CDR3 coding sequence is TGTGCCAGCAGCTCCCAATGGAACACTGAAGCTTTCTTT.